The 12 T cell receptor beta chains in this list originate from one sample, sequenced in a study of PD-1 blockade in classical Hodgkin lymphoma. Sample time point: newly diagnosed, previously untreated cHL patient sample. Magnetic negative selection was used to purify CD4+ T cells from PBMCs that had been thawed. The method was immunoSEQ multiplex PCR; TCRdb's version includes in-frame clones alone and lacks a portion of them. The profile covers about 35,000 clones, with around 89% appearing a single time and approximately 0.2% taken by the ten largest. The sequencing sample was made of CD4+ T cells from blood. These receptors originate from a human donor with classical Hodgkin lymphoma.

The rearrangement links TRBV30 to TRBJ1-5; D is uncertain. V gave up 0 bases and J gave up 0 bases, with 3 bases separating them. From germline, CDR1 is GTSNPN and CDR2 SVGIG (reference sequence). CDR3 length: 13 amino acids. Here the CDR3 reads CAWSVGSNQPQHF. The CDR3 DNA reads as TGTGCCTGGAGTGTCGGTAGCAATCAGCCCCAGCATTTT.

V usage is TRBV15 and J usage is TRBJ2-5; possible D gene TRBD2, 6 bases. The CDR3 has 14 amino acids. CDR1 LNHNV and CDR2 YYDKDF come from the germline V gene (reference sequence). V was clipped by 3 bases and J by 10 bases, with 18 bases between them. The CDR3 spells CATSRVDSGTRQYF. The CDR3 region has the DNA TGTGCCACCAGCAGGGTAGACTCCGGGACTCGCCAGTACTTC.

This clone came up once. The chain employs TRBV7-2 and TRBJ2-5; D is uncertain. The CDR3 is 13 amino acids. V was shortened by 5 bases and J by 3 bases, with 10 bases between the two germline ends. The germline gives CDR1 SGHTA, CDR2 FQGNSA. Written as DNA, the CDR3 is TGTGCCAGCAGCCCAGAGAGGAAAGAGACCCAGTACTTC. As protein: CASSPERKETQYF.

This chain links TRBV5-4 with TRBJ2-3, with D possibly being TRBD1 (6 bases). The V end was cut by 2 bases, the J end by 3 bases, with 22 bases between. This CDR3 is 18 amino acids long. Germline-derived CDR1 and CDR2 are SGHNT and YYREEE (reference sequence). CDR3 protein: CASSFGRRGGGFTDTQYF. CDR3 coding DNA: TGTGCCAGCAGCTTTGGGAGAAGAGGGGGTGGATTTACAGATACGCAGTATTTT.

The chain recombines TRBV28 with TRBJ2-7, with D perhaps given as TRBD1 or TRBD2 (6 bases each). Deletions cut 4 bases from V and 0 bases from J, with 13 bases between. There are 15 residues in the CDR3. Germline CDR1 MDHEN, CDR2 SYDVKM. In nucleotides, the CDR3 is TGTGCCAGCAGTTCAGGAGGGACAAACTCCTACGAGCAGTACTTC. It specifies CASSSGGTNSYEQYF.

The chain links TRBV5-1 to TRBJ1-2, with D maybe TRBD1 (6 bases). V was pared by 0 bases and J by 4 bases, with 13 bases between. CDR1 is SGHRS and CDR2 is YFSETQ in the germline V gene. The CDR3 runs 15 residues. The CDR3 reads CASSLEAGASYGYTF. CDR3 sequence (DNA): TGCGCCAGCAGCTTGGAGGCGGGGGCTAGCTATGGCTACACCTTC.

The gene calls are TRBV13 and TRBJ1-1, with a weak D call TRBD1 (6 bases). The CDR3 contains 14 residues. The V end was cut by 4 bases, the J end by 6 bases, with 15 bases between. The V gene's germline CDR1 is PRHDT and CDR2 FYEKMQ (reference sequence). CDR3 nucleotides: TGTGCCAGCAGCTACAGGGCGGGGGCTCCTGAAGCTTTCTTT. Protein sequence: CASSYRAGAPEAFF.

This chain connects TRBV2 to TRBJ2-7, with 16 bases lining up with TRBD2. The germline V gene has CDR1 SNHLY and CDR2 FYNNEI. Germline trimming cut 8 bases from V and 4 bases from J; bases unmatched to any gene: 5. CDR3 length: 15 amino acids. Written as DNA, the CDR3 is TGTGCCAGCCGAGGGACTAGCGGGGGGGGTTACGAGCAGTACTTC. Translating it yields CASRGTSGGGYEQYF.

In DNA form, the CDR3 reads TGTGCCAGCAGTTTATTAGGGGGCGTTGAAAAACTGTTTTTT. Its protein product is CASSLLGGVEKLFF. V is TRBV27 and J is TRBJ1-4, with 7 bases matching TRBD1. The CDR3 contains 14 residues. Germline lookup yields CDR1 MNHEY and CDR2 SMNVEV (reference sequence). V was pared by 1 base and J by 7 bases, with 3 bases of the junction left unmatched. The whole variable domain, filled in from reference TRBV27 and TRBJ1-4, reads EAQVTQNPRYLITVTGKKLTVTCSQNMNHEYMSWYRQDPGLGLRQIYYSMNVEVTDKGDVPEGYKVSRKEKRNFPLILESPSPNQTSLYFCASSLLGGVEKLFFGSGTQLSVL.

This clone was picked up a small number of times. One end of the junction fails to match germline, which may point to a read error. V and J are TRBV6-1 and TRBJ1-6; D gene uncertain. The CDR3 consists of 13 residues. Per germline, CDR1 MNHNS and CDR2 SASEGT. In nucleotides, the CDR3 is TGTGCCAGCAGTGAACGATATGGAGCCCGCTGGGACTTT. As protein: CASSERYGARWDF.

For the CDR3, the DNA is TGCGCCAGCAGCCCCTTTCTAACAGGGAGGCAGGGAAACACCATATATTTT. Protein: CASSPFLTGRQGNTIYF. The chain links TRBV4-1 to TRBJ1-3, with D maybe TRBD1 (6 bases). From germline, CDR1 is MGHRA and CDR2 YSYEKL. The V end lost 4 bases, the J end lost 4 bases, and 20 bases lay between the germline ends. The CDR3 spans 17 residues.

The rearrangement links TRBV19 to TRBJ2-5; 7 bases agree with TRBD1. The V segment lost 1 base and the J segment 3 bases; nucleotides outside the gene matches: 5. CDR1 LNHDA and CDR2 SQIVND come from the germline V gene (reference sequence). This CDR3 spans 15 amino acids. CDR3 nucleotides: TGTGCCAGTAGTATAGGTGGGACAGCAAAAGAGACCCAGTACTTC. Translated: CASSIGGTAKETQYF.